This T cell receptor beta chain stems from a study of T cells in Graves' hyperthyroidism and ophthalmopathy. This clonotype was detected many times. What was amplified from RNA transcripts were TCR beta CDR3 regions. A set of HTBI primers served as the primers for a first-round RT-PCR of the TCR CDR3. In TCRdb, the multiplex PCR reads were re-called with MiXCR into one record per CDR3 protein. The sample has roughly 250,000 distinct CDR3 sequences, over 20% seen once; the top ten hold about 60%. Germline-derived CDR1 and CDR2 are LGHDT and YNNKEL (reference sequence). The CDR3 has 11 residues. V lost 4 bases and J 7 bases, leaving 8 bases between the germline ends.

Sequencing used blood. This chain connects TRBV3-1 to TRBJ2-7; D is undetermined. This clonotype originated in a man in his thirties or forties with Graves' ophthalmopathy. The CDR3 DNA follows: TGTGCCAGCAGCCCCCCAATTGAGCAGTACTTC. Protein product: CASSPPIEQYF.